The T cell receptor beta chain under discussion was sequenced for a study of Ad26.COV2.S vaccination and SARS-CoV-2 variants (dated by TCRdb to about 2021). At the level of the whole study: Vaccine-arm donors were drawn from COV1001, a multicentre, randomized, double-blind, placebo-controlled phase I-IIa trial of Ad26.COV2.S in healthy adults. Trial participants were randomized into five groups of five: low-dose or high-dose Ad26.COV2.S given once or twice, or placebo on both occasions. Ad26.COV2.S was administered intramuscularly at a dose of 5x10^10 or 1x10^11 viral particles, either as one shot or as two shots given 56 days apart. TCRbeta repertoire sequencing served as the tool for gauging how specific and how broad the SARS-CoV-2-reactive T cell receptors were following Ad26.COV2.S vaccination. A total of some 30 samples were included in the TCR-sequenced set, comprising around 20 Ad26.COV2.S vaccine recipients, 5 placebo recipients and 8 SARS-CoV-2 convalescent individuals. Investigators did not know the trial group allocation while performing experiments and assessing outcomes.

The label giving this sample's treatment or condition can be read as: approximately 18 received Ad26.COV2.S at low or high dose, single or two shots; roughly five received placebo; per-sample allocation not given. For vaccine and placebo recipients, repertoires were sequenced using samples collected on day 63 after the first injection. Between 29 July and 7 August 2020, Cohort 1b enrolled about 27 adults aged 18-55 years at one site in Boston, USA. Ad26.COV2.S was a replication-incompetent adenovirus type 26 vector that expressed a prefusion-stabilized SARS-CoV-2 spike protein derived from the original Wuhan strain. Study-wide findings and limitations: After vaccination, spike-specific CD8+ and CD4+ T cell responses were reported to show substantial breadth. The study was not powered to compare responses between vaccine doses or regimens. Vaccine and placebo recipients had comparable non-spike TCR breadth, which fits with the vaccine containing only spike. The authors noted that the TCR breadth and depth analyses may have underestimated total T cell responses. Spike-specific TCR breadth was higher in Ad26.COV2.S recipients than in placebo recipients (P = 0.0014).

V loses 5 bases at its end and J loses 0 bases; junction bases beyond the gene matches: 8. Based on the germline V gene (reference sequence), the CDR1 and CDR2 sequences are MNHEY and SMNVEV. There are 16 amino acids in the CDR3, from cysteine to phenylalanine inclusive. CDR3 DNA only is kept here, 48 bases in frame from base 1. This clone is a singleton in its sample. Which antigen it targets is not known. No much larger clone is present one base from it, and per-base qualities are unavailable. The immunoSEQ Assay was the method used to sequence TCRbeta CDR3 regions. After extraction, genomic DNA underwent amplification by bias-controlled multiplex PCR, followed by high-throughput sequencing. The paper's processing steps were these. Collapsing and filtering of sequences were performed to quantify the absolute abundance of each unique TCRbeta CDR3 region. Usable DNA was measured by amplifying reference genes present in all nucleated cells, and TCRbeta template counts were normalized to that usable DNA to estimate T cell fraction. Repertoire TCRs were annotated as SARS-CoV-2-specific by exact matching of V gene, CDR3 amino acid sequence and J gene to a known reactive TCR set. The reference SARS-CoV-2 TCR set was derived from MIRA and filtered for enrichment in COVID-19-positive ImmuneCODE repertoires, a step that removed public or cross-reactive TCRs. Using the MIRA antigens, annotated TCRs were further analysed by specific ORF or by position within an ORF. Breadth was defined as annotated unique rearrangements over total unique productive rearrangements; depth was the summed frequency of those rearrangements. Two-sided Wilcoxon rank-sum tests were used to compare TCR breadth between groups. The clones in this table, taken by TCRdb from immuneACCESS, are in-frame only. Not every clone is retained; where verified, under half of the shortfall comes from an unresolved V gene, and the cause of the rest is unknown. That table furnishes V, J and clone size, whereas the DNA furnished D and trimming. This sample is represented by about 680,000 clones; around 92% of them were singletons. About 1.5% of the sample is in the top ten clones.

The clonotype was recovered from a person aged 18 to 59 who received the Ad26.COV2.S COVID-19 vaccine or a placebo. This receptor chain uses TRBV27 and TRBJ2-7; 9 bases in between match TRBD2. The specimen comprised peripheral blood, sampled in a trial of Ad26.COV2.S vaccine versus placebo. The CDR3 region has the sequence CASSPREAGGSYEQYF. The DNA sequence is TGTGCCAGCAGTCCGCGTGAAGCGGGGGGCTCCTACGAGCAGTACTTC.